One and the same sample provided the 25 T cell receptor beta chains below, sequenced in a study of a mutant IDH1 vaccine in newly diagnosed glioma. Repertoires were generated with immunoSEQ multiplex PCR, while TCRdb's copy carries only in-frame clones and drops some. The sample lists roughly 30,000 clones; around 87% were seen once. The time point is: week 23, last vaccination. Alongside topical imiquimod, each dose of vaccine comprised 300 ug of mutant IDH1 20-mer peptide. For these TCRs, the target antigens are not known. This material consisted of PBMCs, taken from a glioma patient whose treatment included an IDH1 peptide vaccine. Every receptor here comes from a man in his forties with glioma.

The V gene is TRBV19, the J gene TRBJ1-2; 8 bases are a match to TRBD1. CDR3 length: 15 amino acids. Trimming at V came to 0 bases and at J to 3 bases, leaving 3 bases not matched to a gene. Germline loops: CDR1 LNHDA, CDR2 SQIVND (reference sequence). The CDR3, as DNA: TGTGCCAGTAGTATAGACAGGGGGCGCGACTATGGCTACACCTTC. Encoded protein: CASSIDRGRDYGYTF.

V is TRBV18 and J is TRBJ2-6; D might be TRBD1 (5 bases). This CDR3 comprises 15 residues. V lost 2 bases, J lost 0 bases, and 5 bases lay in between. CDR1 KGHSH and CDR2 LQKENI come from the germline V gene. Written as DNA, the CDR3 is TGTGCCAGCTCACCAACAGGCTCTGGGGCCAACGTCCTGACTTTC. This encodes CASSPTGSGANVLTF. Based on the CDR3 plus reference TRBV18 and TRBJ2-6, the full variable domain is NAGVMQNPRHLVRRRGQEARLRCSPMKGHSHVYWYRQLPEEGLKFMVYLQKENIIDESGMPKERFSAEFPKEGPSILRIQQVVRGDSAAYFCASSPTGSGANVLTFGAGSRLTVL.

Only a few counts were recorded for this clone. The genes are TRBV6-4 and TRBJ2-1, with D perhaps matching TRBD1 (5 bases). This CDR3 has 15 amino acids. Germline assignment: CDR1 MRHNA and CDR2 SNTAGT. V was trimmed by 4 bases and J by 8 bases, leaving 18 bases between them. CDR3 in amino acids: CASSVNREGVDEQFF. The CDR3, as DNA: TGTGCCAGCAGTGTCAATAGGGAAGGGGTCGATGAGCAGTTCTTC.

This chain uses TRBV5-1 with TRBJ1-4; 7 positions agree with TRBD1. This CDR3 spans 14 amino acids. CDR1 SGHRS and CDR2 YFSETQ come from the germline V gene. The V segment lost 0 bases and the J segment 8 bases; nucleotides outside the gene matches: 4. The chain's CDR3 is CASSLAGGYEKLFF. DNA of the CDR3: TGCGCCAGCAGCTTGGCAGGGGGATACGAAAAACTGTTTTTT.

V usage is TRBV6-6 and J usage is TRBJ1-2, with D perhaps TRBD1 (6 bases). From germline, CDR1 is MNHNY and CDR2 SVGAGI (reference sequence). V was shortened by 0 bases and J by 4 bases, with 12 bases between the two germline ends. The CDR3 spans 15 residues. The CDR3 protein is CASSYSGGAGYGYTF. Here the CDR3 DNA reads TGTGCCAGCAGTTACTCGGGGGGCGCGGGCTATGGCTACACCTTC.

This rearrangement joins TRBV18 to TRBJ2-7, with no clear D. CDR3 length equals 14 residues. Germline lookup yields CDR1 KGHSH and CDR2 LQKENI. Trimming removed 0 bases at V and 2 bases at J, with 8 bases between. The CDR3, as DNA: TGTGCCAGCTCACCACCTGCGGCTCCCTACGAGCAGTACTTC. Its protein product is CASSPPAAPYEQYF.

This clone was found a few times. The V and J genes are TRBV5-1 and TRBJ1-1, with 9 bases aligning to TRBD1. The germline V gene encodes CDR1 SGHRS and CDR2 YFSETQ. The CDR3 is 17 residues long. V was clipped by 2 bases and J by 4 bases; unmatched bases: 12. The CDR3 region is CASSFRTGVEGRTEAFF. DNA for the CDR3: TGCGCCAGCAGCTTTCGGACAGGGGTTGAAGGTCGCACTGAAGCTTTCTTT.

CDR3 coding DNA: TGTGCCACCTCACAGGGACCCGGGGAGCTGTTTTTT. Amino acids: CATSQGPGELFF. V usage is TRBV28 and J usage is TRBJ2-2, with D tentatively TRBD1 (6 bases). CDR1 and CDR2 (germline): MDHEN, SYDVKM. This CDR3 is 12 amino acids long. Trimming shortened V by 10 bases and J by 6 bases, and 12 bases separated the two germline ends.

J is TRBJ1-1 and V is TRBV19; 9 bases fit TRBD1. CDR3 length equals 18 residues. J lost 0 bases, V lost 8 bases, and 16 bases had no gene match. CDR1 LNHDA and CDR2 SQIVND come from the germline V gene (reference sequence). The CDR3 coding sequence is TGTGCCAGTTCCGGGACAGGGACGTTTTGGAGTATGAACACTGAAGCTTTCTTT. Translation gives CASSGTGTFWSMNTEAFF. The entire variable domain, with the rest obtained from reference TRBV19 and TRBJ1-1, is as follows: DGGITQSPKYLFRKEGQNVTLSCEQNLNHDAMYWYRQDPGQGLRLIYYSQIVNDFQKGDIAEGYSVSREKKESFPLTVTSAQKNPTAFYLCASSGTGTFWSMNTEAFFGQGTRLTVV.

The chain carries TRBV28 and TRBJ2-7; D is unclear. Between the trimmed V and J ends, which lost 7 bases and 3 bases, there was a span of 13 bases. The CDR3 loop spans 13 amino acids. Germline CDR1 reads MDHEN; CDR2 reads SYDVKM. The CDR3 sequence is CASISSELYEQYF. The DNA of the CDR3 is TGTGCCAGCATTTCGTCGGAGCTCTACGAGCAGTACTTC. The full variable domain, completed using reference TRBV28 and TRBJ2-7, is DVKVTQSSRYLVKRTGEKVFLECVQDMDHENMFWYRQDPGLGLRLIYFSYDVKMKEKGDIPEGYSVSREKKERFSLILESASTNQTSMYLCASISSELYEQYFGPGTRLTVT.

The CDR3 DNA reads TGTGCCAGCAGCTTAGACAGGGCTGACTACGAGCAGTACGTC. Its protein is CASSLDRADYEQYV. The chain carries TRBV5-4 and TRBJ2-7; 7 bases fit TRBD1. The CDR3 spans 14 residues. V lost 2 bases, J lost 3 bases, and 5 bases stayed unmatched. The V gene's germline CDR1 is SGHNT and CDR2 YYREEE (reference sequence).

The rearrangement links TRBV29-1 to TRBJ2-4, with D possibly TRBD2 on 6 matching bases. V gave up 6 bases and J gave up 7 bases, with 10 bases separating them. This CDR3 spans 11 amino acids. From germline, CDR1 is SQVTM and CDR2 ANQGSEA. The CDR3 DNA reads TGCAGCGTCCCAAGCGGGAACATTCAGTACTTC. Translation: CSVPSGNIQYF.

CDR3 region: CASSANTGAGNEQFF. The DNA for the CDR3 is TGTGCCAGCAGCGCCAATACAGGGGCTGGCAATGAGCAGTTCTTC. The rearrangement uses TRBV5-4 and TRBJ2-1, with 7 bases that match TRBD1. Germline V gene lookup returns CDR1 SGHNT and CDR2 YYREEE (reference sequence). V was pared by 4 bases and J by 6 bases, with 10 bases of the junction left unmatched. The CDR3 spans 15 residues.

The chain uses TRBV6-4 and TRBJ1-2, with 10 nucleotides matching TRBD1. Germline V gives CDR1 MRHNA, CDR2 SNTAGT. Trimming took 3 bases from V and 7 from J; bases not matched to a gene: 5. The CDR3 spans 14 residues. The CDR3 loop is CASSEARDRGGYTF. The CDR3 DNA reads as TGTGCCAGCAGTGAAGCCCGGGACAGGGGTGGCTACACCTTC.

This chain uses TRBV10-1 with TRBJ1-2; perhaps TRBD1 as D (6 bases). The CDR3 extends over 14 amino acids. With 0 bases removed from V and 6 bases from J, the gap between germline ends came to 11 bases. The germline CDR1 and CDR2 sequences are WNHNN and SYGVQD (reference sequence). The CDR3 sequence: CASSESQGRNGYTF. DNA for the CDR3: TGCGCCAGCAGTGAGTCCCAGGGGCGGAATGGCTACACCTTC.

In its sample, this clone was seen once. This chain connects TRBV7-2 to TRBJ2-1; 13 nucleotides align to TRBD2. Germline V CDR1 and CDR2: SGHTA, FQGNSA. The CDR3 is 15 residues long. Trimming took 5 bases from V and 7 from J; bases not matched to a gene: 5. The CDR3 sequence is CASSPGTSGKNEQFF. DNA of the CDR3: TGTGCCAGCAGCCCTGGGACTAGCGGGAAGAATGAGCAGTTCTTC.

The J gene is TRBJ2-7, the V gene TRBV5-1; D perhaps matches TRBD1 (5 bases). The CDR3 sequence is 15 residues long. Between the trimmed V and J ends, which lost 6 bases and 0 bases, there was a span of 16 bases. From germline, CDR1 is SGHRS and CDR2 YFSETQ. The DNA for the CDR3 is TGCGCCAGCACCCCCCGGCAGGGCCTCTCCTACGAGCAGTACTTC. This translates into CASTPRQGLSYEQYF.

The CDR3 sequence: CASSTNRGRETQYF. The CDR3 DNA is TGTGCCAGTAGTACAAACAGGGGGCGTGAGACCCAGTACTTC. The V call is TRBV19, the J call TRBJ2-5; TRBD1 aligns across 9 bases. The ends lost 4 bases at V and 5 bases at J; junction bases unmatched: 5. This CDR3 comprises 14 residues. Germline V gene sequence: CDR1 LNHDA, CDR2 SQIVND (reference sequence).

The chain links TRBV28 to TRBJ2-1; the D gene is possibly TRBD2 (5 bases). From germline, CDR1 is MDHEN and CDR2 SYDVKM. V was clipped by 3 bases and J by 1 base, with 19 bases between them. The CDR3 sequence is 18 residues long. The CDR3 sequence is CASSFGLKRAMSYNEQFF. CDR3 bases: TGTGCCAGCAGTTTCGGCCTCAAGAGGGCCATGTCCTACAATGAGCAGTTCTTC.

The V gene is TRBV5-1, the J gene TRBJ2-1, with D uncertain. The CDR3 consists of 15 residues. Looked up from germline, CDR1 is SGHRS and CDR2 is YFSETQ. Trimming left V 0 bases short and J 5 bases short, with 12 bases between. The CDR3: CASSLGTQFNNEQFF. CDR3 sequence (DNA): TGCGCCAGCAGCTTGGGTACCCAATTCAACAATGAGCAGTTCTTC.

The V gene is TRBV19, the J gene TRBJ1-5, with a weak D call TRBD1 (6 bases). Germline-derived CDR1 and CDR2 are LNHDA and SQIVND (reference sequence). The CDR3 consists of 17 residues. V gave up 4 bases and J gave up 4 bases, with 20 bases separating them. CDR3: CASSKIRQGLENQPQHF. CDR3 bases: TGTGCCAGTAGTAAAATCAGGCAGGGGCTCGAAAATCAGCCCCAGCATTTT.

The rearrangement joins TRBV30 to TRBJ1-2, with D unresolved. Trimming took off 3 bases at V and 7 bases at J, with 12 bases between the two ends. The V gene's germline CDR1 is GTSNPN and CDR2 SVGIG (reference sequence). There are 12 residues in the CDR3. The DNA of the CDR3 is TGTGCCTGGAGAAACTCCTTTGCTGGCTACACCTTC. The encoded protein is CAWRNSFAGYTF. Looking up the rest from reference TRBV30 and TRBJ1-2 gives the full variable domain: SQTIHQWPATLVQPVGSPLSLECTVEGTSNPNLYWYRQAAGRGLQLLFYSVGIGQISSEVPQNLSASRPQDRQFILSSKKLLLSDSGFYLCAWRNSFAGYTFGSGTRLTVV.

This clone occurred once. The chain is built from TRBV5-1 and TRBJ2-2; TRBD1 matches at 9 bases. This CDR3 is 16 amino acids long. Germline V gives CDR1 SGHRS, CDR2 YFSETQ. Trimming cost V 4 bases and J 5 bases; bases outside gene matches: 9. CDR3 in amino acids: CASSPSGTGLTGELFF. The CDR3 DNA reads TGCGCCAGCAGCCCCTCCGGGACAGGGCTTACCGGGGAGCTGTTTTTT.

The chain couples TRBV5-8 to TRBJ2-7, with 7 bases identical to TRBD2. The V gene's germline CDR1 is SGHTS and CDR2 YDEGEE. The junction had 7 bases not matched to a gene; V was cut back by 4 bases and J by 0 bases. The CDR3 extends over 15 amino acids. The CDR3 sequence: CASSPEVAGSYEQYV. CDR3 DNA sequence: TGTGCCAGCAGCCCCGAAGTAGCGGGCTCCTACGAGCAGTACGTC.

The J gene is TRBJ2-7, the V gene TRBV6-5, with 7 bases aligning to TRBD1. The CDR3 has 16 amino acids. Germline CDR1 and CDR2: MNHEY and SVGAGI. With V trimmed by 2 bases and J by 0 bases, 7 bases remained unmatched. The CDR3 loop reads CASSYHGQASSYEQYF. CDR3 bases: TGTGCCAGCAGTTACCACGGACAGGCGAGCTCCTACGAGCAGTACTTC.